The source of this T cell receptor beta chain is a study of T cells expressing NK-cell markers. cDNA encoding TCR beta was synthesized via 5'RACE template switching incorporating UMIs. Reanalyzing the 5' RACE reads, TCRdb keeps one entry per CDR3 protein, without DNA. The sample features 350,000 to 400,000 distinct CDR3 sequences, with roughly 10% in its top ten. Concerning this clonotype: The antigen is not known.

The CDR3 covers 15 residues. General study findings and limits: Among CD8+ T cells from more than five donors, dominant NKG2C+ clonotypes accounted for roughly 1.0-7.0%. These clonotypes, the leaders elsewhere, also led the CD3+CD56-NKG2C+ fraction in a handful of donors.

The receptor was isolated from a woman aged 50 to 60 in good health. The V and J genes are TRBV12-3 or TRBV12-4 and TRBJ1-5; the D call of TRBD1 rests on TCRdb alone, since no DNA is present to check it. Sequencing was done on a sample of blood T cells: a sorted CD56 or NKG2C T cell subset, CD4+ or CD8+ T cells, or bulk PBMC T cells (not recorded which). The CDR3 loop is CASSFRTGDNQPQHF.